This is a list of T cell receptor beta chains from one sample in a study of shared T cell receptors in the human thymus. Sequencing used immunoSEQ multiplex PCR; TCRdb keeps in-frame clones, though not all of them. The sample records 650,000 to 950,000 clones, approximately 85% being singletons. These records were also assigned to another study, of human thymus T cells.

Input material: thymocytes. The receptors come from a girl under three years old with a congenital heart defect. Both conserved end residues are part of each CDR3.

j_call: TRBJ1-4; v_call: TRBV7-9; cdr3_length: 14; cdr3_aa: CASSLSQGSEKLFF
j_call: TRBJ2-5; v_call: TRBV7-2; cdr3_length: 15; cdr3_aa: CASSRGGPYQETQYF
j_call: TRBJ2-7; v_call: TRBV27; cdr3_length: 15; cdr3_aa: CASSFSGGLSYEQYF
j_call: TRBJ2-1; v_call: TRBV5-1; cdr3_length: 16; cdr3_aa: CASSYEGTSSYNEQFF
j_call: TRBJ2-2; v_call: TRBV7-2; cdr3_length: 17; cdr3_aa: CASSLIPGRKNTGELFF
j_call: TRBJ1-5; v_call: TRBV11-2; cdr3_length: 14; cdr3_aa: CASSPRCRGQPQHF
j_call: TRBJ1-1; v_call: TRBV7-4; cdr3_length: 16; cdr3_aa: CASSLVSTGLNTEAFF
j_call: TRBJ1-2; v_call: TRBV15; cdr3_length: 16; cdr3_aa: CATSRATGAVPYGYTF
j_call: TRBJ1-1; v_call: TRBV28; cdr3_length: 14; cdr3_aa: CASRSGEGEIEAFF
j_call: TRBJ2-7; v_call: TRBV4-1; cdr3_length: 21; cdr3_aa: CASSQDLVTIGLAGGPYEQYF
j_call: TRBJ1-5; v_call: TRBV19; cdr3_length: 14; cdr3_aa: CASSIAVNNQPQHF
j_call: TRBJ2-2; v_call: TRBV4-1; cdr3_length: 17; cdr3_aa: CASSQDLVRANTGELFF
j_call: TRBJ1-1; v_call: TRBV4-1; cdr3_length: 14; cdr3_aa: CAARVSYGNTEAFF
j_call: TRBJ2-5; v_call: TRBV5-1; cdr3_length: 14; cdr3_aa: CASSPFSGKETQYF
j_call: TRBJ2-3; v_call: TRBV27; cdr3_length: 16; cdr3_aa: CASSPRAGGSTDTQYF
j_call: TRBJ2-1; v_call: TRBV6-4; cdr3_length: 16; cdr3_aa: CASSDSIASSYNEQFF
j_call: TRBJ1-4; v_call: TRBV7-7; cdr3_length: 16; cdr3_aa: CASSLGAQGGAEKLFF